Sequencing of this T cell receptor beta chain was carried out in a study of blood T cell repertoires in COVID-19. Whole-study context: The United States, Italy and Spain supplied acute and convalescent COVID-19 samples. From T cells, B-cell-depleted T cells, or PBMCs came the material, which was cDNA or gDNA.

Original processing notes: How many nucleated cells were present was estimated from reference gene primer amplification. The repertoire was sequenced with immunoSEQ multiplex PCR; TCRdb's copy has only in-frame clones and lacks some. The DNA was the basis for D and trimming; V, J and clone size are from that table. The sample consists of about 110,000 clones, around 84% of them appearing once. The CDR3 has 11 residues. Trimming removed 5 bases at V and 8 bases at J, with 10 bases between. Germline V gives CDR1 SGHRS, CDR2 YFSETQ. The TCR sequence derives from a woman older than 75 with active or convalescent COVID-19. The gene calls are TRBV5-1 and TRBJ1-1; a weak D match, TRBD1 (5 bases). The sequenced sample consisted of peripheral blood. The CDR3 loop is CASRSQAEAFF. DNA of the CDR3: TGCGCCAGCAGGTCACAGGCGGAAGCTTTCTTT.